The rows below give T cell receptor beta chains drawn from one sample of a study of early T cells in non-severe SARS-CoV-2 infection. TCRdb reanalysed the 5' RACE reads using MiXCR and keeps one entry per CDR3 protein. In the table there are about 22,000 distinct CDR3 sequences, about 4% of which are singletons. The sample comprised whole blood. These receptors were collected from an adult who was a healthcare worker with PCR-confirmed SARS-CoV-2 infection or an uninfected control (not recorded which). CDR3s include the opening cysteine and the closing phenylalanine or tryptophan. Each record gives: V gene, D gene, clone size, J gene, CDR3 DNA, CDR3 protein. The D gene is left open where the match is weak. Clone size, where shown, is once, few, many, or a class for clones that have expanded.

TRBV7-6,NA,many,TRBJ2-1,TGTGCCAGCAGCTTACCCGTTGTCCGTGAGCAGTTCTTC,CASSLPVVREQFF
TRBV6-4,NA,medium-sized,TRBJ2-6,TGTGCCAGCAGTGACAAGGGTGGAGGGGCCAACGTCCTGACTTTC,CASSDKGGGANVLTF
TRBV27,TRBD1,many,TRBJ2-5,TGTGCCAGCAGTCTAGGGACAGGGTTGTACCAAGAGACCCAGTACTTC,CASSLGTGLYQETQYF
TRBV6-2/TRBV6-3,TRBD1,NA,TRBJ1-1,TGTGCCAGCAGTTACTACAGGGGGCCTGAGGACACTGAAGCTTTCTTT,CASSYYRGPEDTEAFF
TRBV11-3,NA,medium-sized,TRBJ1-1,TGTGCCAGCAGCGGGGACCACGAAGGGACTGAAGCTTTCTTT,CASSGDHEGTEAFF
TRBV5-5,NA,NA,TRBJ1-4,TGTGCCAGCAGCTTAGATGGAAGGGCGGAAAAACTGTTTTTT,CASSLDGRAEKLFF
TRBV30,TRBD2,many,TRBJ2-1,TGTGCCTGGAGTGTAGAACTAGCGGGGGCGAGTGAGCAGTTCTTC,CAWSVELAGASEQFF
TRBV9,NA,many,TRBJ1-2,TGTGCCAGCAGCGTTGCCGGGACGGCTACTTATGGCTACACCTTC,CASSVAGTATYGYTF
TRBV14,NA,NA,TRBJ1-2,TGTGCCAGCAGCCAAGGGGGCGGCGGAGGCTACACCTTC,CASSQGGGGGYTF
TRBV7-6,TRBD2,NA,TRBJ2-5,TGTGCCAGCAGCCCCACGGCTAGCGGGGGGGCTGTTCAAGAGACCCAGTACTTC,CASSPTASGGAVQETQYF
TRBV30,TRBD2,many,TRBJ2-1,TGTGCCTGGGGTGGCGGGGGCTACAATGAGCAGTTCTTC,CAWGGGGYNEQFF
TRBV20-1,NA,many,TRBJ2-5,TGCAGTGCTAGAGATACGGCGGCCAAGGGCCAGTACTTC,CSARDTAAKGQYF
TRBV6-6,NA,NA,TRBJ2-1,TGTGCCAGCAGCCCCTTCCAGGGCAATGAGCAGTTCTTC,CASSPFQGNEQFF
TRBV27,NA,NA,TRBJ1-1,TGTGCCAGCAGTTTAGAGGGGGTGGTCACTGAAGCTTTCTTT,CASSLEGVVTEAFF
TRBV7-2,NA,many,TRBJ1-6,TGTGCCAGCAGCTTAAGGCCACAGCAAAATTCACCCCTCCACTTT,CASSLRPQQNSPLHF
TRBV11-2,NA,NA,TRBJ1-4,TGTGCCAGCAGCTTAGGAAGGGAAAAACTGTTTTTT,CASSLGREKLFF
TRBV27,NA,medium-sized,TRBJ1-2,TGTGCCAGCAGAGGAGGGGCCGGGGGTTATGGCTACACCTTC,CASRGGAGGYGYTF
TRBV29-1,NA,many,TRBJ2-7,TGCAGCGTTGGCATTAGACTAGGAGTGAGCTCCTACGAGCAGTACTTC,CSVGIRLGVSSYEQYF
TRBV11-2,NA,many,TRBJ2-1,TGTGCCAGCAGCCCCCGCCAGGGCGTAGGTTGGGAGCAGTTCTTC,CASSPRQGVGWEQFF
TRBV29-1,NA,few,TRBJ2-7,TGCAGCGTTGAAGATATGGCAAACGAGCAGTACTTC,CSVEDMANEQYF
TRBV2,TRBD1,few,TRBJ2-5,TGTGCCAGCAGAGGGACAGGCCAAGAGACCCAGTACTTC,CASRGTGQETQYF
TRBV7-6,NA,many,TRBJ2-5,TGTGCCAGCAGCACACAAACCTTCCTTCCCAAGGACCTATTGCAGTTCAAGGAGACCCAGTACTTC,CASSTQTFLPKDLLQFKETQYF
TRBV3-1,NA,NA,TRBJ2-1,TGTGCCAGCAGCCAAGGGATTTCCTGGGGGTACAATGAGCAGTTCTTC,CASSQGISWGYNEQFF
TRBV12-3/TRBV12-4,NA,many,TRBJ1-6,TGTGCCAGCAGTCTACAGGGATCACCCCTCCACTTT,CASSLQGSPLHF
TRBV11-2,NA,many,TRBJ2-1,TGTGCCAGCAGCCCGCGGGACATTGCTATGAGACTATGGTCCTACAATGAGCAGTTCTTC,CASSPRDIAMRLWSYNEQFF
TRBV6-1,NA,many,TRBJ1-2,TGTGCCAGCAGTGAGGGCTCATACTATGGCTACACCTTC,CASSEGSYYGYTF
TRBV20-1,TRBD2,many,TRBJ2-1,TGCAGTGCTAGAGATGGCGGGGGGCTTAGTGAGCAGTTCTTC,CSARDGGGLSEQFF
TRBV12-3/TRBV12-4,NA,medium-sized,TRBJ2-3,TGTGCCAGCAGTCCGACCGGGATCCCAGCAGCAGATACGCAGTATTTT,CASSPTGIPAADTQYF
TRBV20-1,TRBD1,NA,TRBJ2-4,TGCAGTGTTCGACTATCCAGGGGGAAGGCCAAAAACATTCAGTACTTC,CSVRLSRGKAKNIQYF
TRBV18,NA,NA,TRBJ2-7,TGTGCCAGCTCACCCACTCATGTGTCTTCTCTCGGGGCCTACGAGCAGTACTTC,CASSPTHVSSLGAYEQYF
TRBV6-2/TRBV6-3,NA,few,TRBJ2-7,TGTGCCAGCACTCCGAGACAGAGATACGAGCAGTACTTC,CASTPRQRYEQYF
TRBV5-5,TRBD1,medium-sized,TRBJ1-1,TGTGCCAGCATTCCCGGACAGGGATGGACTGAAGCTTTCTTT,CASIPGQGWTEAFF
TRBV20-1,TRBD2,NA,TRBJ2-7,TGCAGTGCTCCCTCAGCGGGGGGATTGCGGGAGCAGTACTTC,CSAPSAGGLREQYF
TRBV7-3,NA,many,TRBJ1-1,TGTGCCAGCAGCTCTGGACAGCCCATGGCTGAAGCTTTCTTT,CASSSGQPMAEAFF
TRBV14,NA,many,TRBJ2-5,TGTGCCAGCAGCTCGGGGTGGACCCAGTACTTC,CASSSGWTQYF
TRBV4-3,TRBD2,once,TRBJ2-2,TGCGCCAGCAGCCAAGGGACTAGCAAGCCCGGGGAGCTGTTTTTT,CASSQGTSKPGELFF
TRBV18,TRBD2,many,TRBJ2-3,TGTGCCAGCTCACCCCTCCGGGGGGGCAGTTCAGATACGCAGTATTTT,CASSPLRGGSSDTQYF
TRBV5-1,NA,many,TRBJ1-1,TGCGCCAGCAGCCCCCGAGGGACGGATTACACAAACACTGAAGCTTTCTTT,CASSPRGTDYTNTEAFF
TRBV11-2,TRBD2,many,TRBJ2-7,TGTGCCAGCAGCTCGGGGACTAGCGGGGGGACCTACGAGCAGTACTTC,CASSSGTSGGTYEQYF
TRBV6-4,NA,many,TRBJ2-2,TGTGCCAGCAGTATCACTAACACCGGGGAGCTGTTTTTT,CASSITNTGELFF
TRBV4-3,TRBD2,NA,TRBJ2-7,TGCGCCAGCAGCCAAGATCGCGTTAGCGGGGGTTGGGGGGAGCAGTACTTC,CASSQDRVSGGWGEQYF
TRBV19,NA,many,TRBJ2-5,TGTGCCAGTAGTATCGGGACGCGCGGAAAAGAGACCCAGTACTTC,CASSIGTRGKETQYF
TRBV25-1,TRBD1,many,TRBJ1-2,TGTGCCAGCAAGGGACAGGGGGCTTTGAATGGCTACACCTTC,CASKGQGALNGYTF
TRBV20-1,NA,many,TRBJ2-7,TGCAGTGCTGGGCCCCCTGGCGTCCCATACGAGCAGTACTTC,CSAGPPGVPYEQYF
TRBV20-1,NA,NA,TRBJ2-1,TGCAGTGCTAGTGATGGTGCCTTTCGGGGTGTGCAGTTCTTC,CSASDGAFRGVQFF
TRBV7-9,TRBD1,NA,TRBJ1-4,TGTGCCAGCAGCTTGGTCCTCACAGGGGGGTCGGATGAAAAACTGTTTTTT,CASSLVLTGGSDEKLFF
TRBV18,NA,many,TRBJ2-7,TGTGCCAGCTCACCGCGGAACGACGAGCAGTACTTC,CASSPRNDEQYF
TRBV18,NA,NA,TRBJ1-1,TGTGCCAGCTCACCAGGGCAGATTGACGCTTTCTTT,CASSPGQIDAFF
TRBV5-1,TRBD2,NA,TRBJ2-1,TGCGCCAGCAGCTTGGCCACGGCTAGCGGACTCTATGAGCAGTTCTTC,CASSLATASGLYEQFF